Shown below are 8 T cell receptor beta chains from a single sample sequenced in a study of CD8 T cells in Susac syndrome. cDNA came from roughly 0.5 to 1 ug RNA primed by random hexamers. TCRdb itself ran the immunoSEQ multiplex PCR reads through MiXCR, one entry per CDR3 protein. The sample holds approximately 120,000 distinct CDR3 sequences; more than 85% are singletons and the top ten take roughly 0.29%. The sample taken for sequencing was CD8+ T cells from PBMCs. The receptors come from a human donor with multiple sclerosis.

The rearrangement links TRBV12-3 or TRBV12-4 to TRBJ2-7, with no clear D. The ends were cut back, 2 bases at V and 3 bases at J, with 8 bases in the middle. CDR3 length: 13 amino acids. In nucleotides, the CDR3 is TGTGCCAGCAGTTTATCCAGGAGCTACGAGCAGTACTTC. Translated: CASSLSRSYEQYF.

The chain couples TRBV5-5 to TRBJ2-5; no clear D gene. The CDR3 runs 15 residues. Between the trimmed V and J ends, which lost 3 bases and 1 base, there was a span of 13 bases. Germline CDR1 and CDR2: SGHKS and YYEKEE (reference sequence). The CDR3 nucleotides are TGTGCCAGCAGCTCTCGTCCCAAACCCCAAGAGACCCAGTACTTC. Protein sequence: CASSSRPKPQETQYF.

This clonotype was seen a handful of times. The chain has TRBV10-3 and TRBJ1-1; D is unclear. This CDR3 is 11 amino acids long. Trimming left V 10 bases short and J 1 base short, with 7 bases between. Germline V gives CDR1 ENHRY, CDR2 SYGVKD. CDR3 sequence: CASASNTEAFF. The CDR3 nucleotides are TGTGCCAGCGCTTCGAACACTGAAGCTTTCTTT.

This clonotype was detected once. The chain joins TRBV29-1 to TRBJ2-3; D tentatively reads TRBD1 or TRBD2 (8 bases each). The CDR3 extends over 15 amino acids. The V gene's germline CDR1 is SQVTM and CDR2 ANQGSEA. The CDR3 reads CPAGRAGGKEDTQYF. CDR3 bases: TGCCCCGCCGGGAGGGCAGGGGGCAAGGAAGATACGCAGTATTTT.

The V call is TRBV2, the J call TRBJ2-1; D possibly uses TRBD1 or TRBD2 (5 bases each). V was clipped by 2 bases and J by 7 bases, with 12 bases between them. The CDR3 is 14 residues long. Germline CDR1 is SNHLY and CDR2 is FYNNEI. The CDR3, as DNA: TGTGCCAGCAGTGAATCCCGGGACGTTAATGAGCAGTTCTTC. Translating it yields CASSESRDVNEQFF.

The chain combines TRBV30 with TRBJ2-3, with 9 bases matching TRBD1. The germline V gene encodes CDR1 GTSNPN and CDR2 SVGIG (reference sequence). The CDR3 extends over 14 amino acids. Trimming took 4 bases from V and 0 from J; bases not matched to a gene: 2. The DNA for the CDR3 is TGTGCCTGGACCGACAGGGGGAGCACAGATACGCAGTATTTT. It yields the protein CAWTDRGSTDTQYF. The whole variable domain, filled in from reference TRBV30 and TRBJ2-3, reads SQTIHQWPATLVQPVGSPLSLECTVEGTSNPNLYWYRQAAGRGLQLLFYSVGIGQISSEVPQNLSASRPQDRQFILSSKKLLLSDSGFYLCAWTDRGSTDTQYFGPGTRLTVL.

The V call is TRBV7-8, the J call TRBJ2-5; D possibly uses TRBD1 or TRBD2 (5 bases each). This CDR3 has 17 residues. Per germline, CDR1 SGHVS and CDR2 FQNEAQ. Trimming stripped 5 bases from V and 4 bases from J, with 23 bases between. The CDR3 here is CASSVSPGPRWGETQYF. The CDR3 nucleotides are TGTGCCAGCAGCGTATCCCCGGGACCCCGGTGGGGAGAGACCCAGTACTTC.

The chain uses TRBV16 and TRBJ2-1; D might be TRBD2 (5 bases). CDR1 and CDR2 (germline): KGHSY, FQNENV. V was clipped by 3 bases and J by 4 bases, with 13 bases between them. The CDR3 runs to 15 residues. The CDR3 sequence is CASSQEVGEYNEQFF. CDR3 sequence (DNA): TGTGCCAGCAGCCAGGAGGTTGGGGAATACAATGAGCAGTTCTTC.